Below are 7 T cell receptor beta chains sequenced from a single sample in a study of blood T cells in healthy people across ages. Sample-barcoded 5' priming and a J-beta primer mix drove a second PCR of about 6 to 11 cycles. TCRdb re-derived calls from the 5' RACE reads in MiXCR, one entry per CDR3 protein. The sample lists roughly 1,700,000 distinct CDR3 sequences, approximately 28% occurring once. Sequencing used blood. The receptors here all came from a woman aged 25 to 45 in good health.

The chain carries TRBV6-5 and TRBJ2-3, with 9 positions matching TRBD2. The CDR3 sequence is 15 residues long. The germline V gene has CDR1 MNHEY and CDR2 SVGAGI. Trimming at V came to 2 bases and at J to 4 bases, leaving 4 bases not matched to a gene. The CDR3 protein is CASSYKAGGADTQYF. In DNA, the CDR3 is TGTGCCAGCAGTTACAAAGCGGGGGGCGCAGATACGCAGTATTTT.

The sample holds many counts of this clonotype. The rearrangement joins TRBV29-1 to TRBJ2-7; TRBD1 is a possible D gene (5 bases). The V gene's germline CDR1 is SQVTM and CDR2 ANQGSEA. The CDR3 extends over 12 amino acids. V lost 6 bases and J lost 3, with 12 bases in between. This CDR3 reads CSVETAYYEQYF. Written as DNA, the CDR3 is TGCAGCGTAGAGACAGCTTACTACGAGCAGTACTTC.

V and J are TRBV20-1 and TRBJ2-3, with 12 positions matching TRBD2. J gave up 0 bases and V 5 bases, and 3 bases lay outside the gene matches. The CDR3 consists of 15 residues. Per the germline V gene, CDR1 is DFQATT and CDR2 is SNEGSKA (reference sequence). The CDR3 nucleotides read TGCAGTGCTCTCGGACTAGCGGGGAGCACAGATACGCAGTATTTT. Amino acid sequence: CSALGLAGSTDTQYF.

This chain links TRBV20-1 with TRBJ2-5, with 14 bases aligning to TRBD2. Losses at the gene ends were 3 bases for V and 11 bases for J; bases not matched to a gene: 14. The germline V gene has CDR1 DFQATT and CDR2 SNEGSKA (reference sequence). The CDR3 covers 16 residues. The CDR3, as DNA: TGCAGTGCTAGCGTGACTAGCGGGGGGGACCACAATGAGCAGTACTTC. Encoded protein: CSASVTSGGDHNEQYF.

The chain employs TRBV27 and TRBJ2-3; 9 nucleotides match TRBD2. V was pared by 4 bases and J by 2 bases, with 7 bases of the junction left unmatched. The germline V gene encodes CDR1 MNHEY and CDR2 SMNVEV (reference sequence). CDR3 length: 16 amino acids. CDR3 sequence reads: CASSWPAGGLTDTQYF. In nucleotides, the CDR3 is TGTGCCAGCAGTTGGCCAGCGGGAGGCCTCACAGATACGCAGTATTTT.

Concerning this clonotype itself: This may come from a read error, since a much larger clone is one base off. The rearrangement links TRBV12-3 or TRBV12-4 to TRBJ2-5; 11 bases agree with TRBD2. The CDR3 totals 14 residues. The CDR3 DNA reads TGTGCCAGCAGTTCAACTAGCGGGGGTGAGACCCAGCACTTC. Translated, it gives CASSSTSGGETQHF.

This clonotype was found many times. V usage is TRBV12-3 or TRBV12-4 and J usage is TRBJ2-4; unclear D gene. V lost 3 bases to trimming and J lost 6 bases, with 12 bases between them. The CDR3 is 14 residues long. In DNA form, the CDR3 reads TGTGCCAGCAGTTTGGGTCCAGACTTAAACATTCAGTACTTC. The encoded protein is CASSLGPDLNIQYF.